This is a list of T cell receptor beta chains from one sample in a study of lymphopenia after photon versus proton radiotherapy. Only in-frame clones appear in the TCRdb table, and some are missing; sequencing was by immunoSEQ multiplex PCR. Of 55,000 to 70,000 clones listed, 75% to 90% are singletons. Sequences were derived from peripheral blood, sampled from a patient treated with proton-based radiotherapy. These receptors were taken from a man aged 80 or over with esophageal cancer. Both conserved end residues are part of each CDR3. The D gene is left open where the match is weak. Only some rows state a clone size, as once, few, many or a class for expanded clones.

abundance	d_gene	j_gene	v_gene	CDR3aa	CDR3nt
once	.	TRBJ2-2	TRBV6-5	CASSYTSGRTGELFF	TGTGCCAGCAGTTACACCAGCGGGCGCACCGGGGAGCTGTTTTTT
few	.	TRBJ1-5	TRBV4-3	CASSQDLGQPQHF	TGCGCCAGCAGCCAAGATCTGGGTCAGCCCCAGCATTTT
.	TRBD1	TRBJ1-5	TRBV19	CASSAGTGGNQPQHF	TGTGCCAGTAGTGCGGGGACAGGGGGGAATCAGCCCCAGCATTTT
.	.	TRBJ1-1	TRBV5-1	CASSLTGPHFGEAFF	TGCGCCAGCAGCTTGACAGGCCCCCACTTCGGGGAAGCTTTCTTT
.	TRBD1	TRBJ1-4	TRBV15	CATSLGQLATNEKLFF	TGTGCCACCAGCTTGGGACAGCTTGCAACTAATGAAAAACTGTTTTTT
.	TRBD2	TRBJ2-2	TRBV5-1	CASSSGLAGGPNTGELFF	TGCGCCAGCAGCTCGGGACTAGCGGGGGGCCCGAACACCGGGGAGCTGTTTTTT
.	TRBD2	TRBJ2-1	TRBV2	CASTLAGAYNEQFF	TGTGCCAGCACCCTAGCGGGAGCCTACAATGAGCAGTTCTTC
.	.	TRBJ2-1	TRBV7-9	CASSLVSGRYNEQFF	TGTGCCAGCAGCTTAGTTAGCGGAAGATACAATGAGCAGTTCTTC
.	TRBD1	TRBJ2-7	TRBV15	CATSRDPRQGGYEQYF	TGTGCCACCAGCAGAGACCCCCGACAGGGCGGCTACGAGCAGTACTTC
.	TRBD2	TRBJ2-5	TRBV10-1	CASTLAGGLIETQYF	TGCGCCAGCACGCTAGCGGGGGGGCTCATAGAGACCCAGTACTTC
.	.	TRBJ1-2	TRBV7-3	CASSPEAGVPNYGYTF	TGTGCCAGCAGCCCAGAGGCCGGGGTCCCAAACTATGGCTACACCTTC
.	.	TRBJ2-7	TRBV27	CASTPIGGAREQYF	TGTGCCAGCACACCGATTGGGGGGGCGAGAGAGCAGTACTTC
.	TRBD2	TRBJ2-1	TRBV9	CASSPQGLAGLGQFF	TGTGCCAGCAGCCCCCAAGGACTAGCGGGGTTAGGACAGTTCTTC
.	TRBD1	TRBJ1-1	TRBV6-6	CASSSTGQSTEAFF	TGTGCCAGCAGTTCGACAGGGCAGAGTACTGAAGCTTTCTTT
once	.	TRBJ1-4	TRBV30	CAGDPSGVPNLNEKLFF	TGTGCCGGGGACCCATCGGGGGTCCCGAATCTTAATGAAAAACTGTTTTTT
.	TRBD1	TRBJ1-5	TRBV5-8	CASSLDRDSYSNQPQHF	TGTGCCAGCAGCTTGGACCGGGACAGTTATAGCAATCAGCCCCAGCATTTT
.	.	TRBJ2-2	TRBV10-2	CASSDQGPGELFF	TGCGCCAGCAGTGACCAGGGGCCCGGGGAGCTGTTTTTT